This entry lists 2 T cell receptor beta chains sequenced from one sample in a study of OX40 agonist ivuxolimab in advanced cancers. Produced via immunoSEQ multiplex PCR; TCRdb's table is partial and in-frame only. This table holds about 66,000 clones, 85% to 90% found once. The source was CD4+ or CD8+ T cells sorted from blood, collected in a trial of the OX40 agonist ivuxolimab. All receptors derive from an adult with an advanced solid tumor such as melanoma, head and neck, liver or kidney cancer.

This chain uses TRBV27 with TRBJ1-5; a possible D gene is TRBD1 (5 bases). This CDR3 has 16 residues. Germline V gene sequence: CDR1 MNHEY, CDR2 SMNVEV (reference sequence). V lost 2 bases, J lost 0 bases, and 11 bases lay in between. CDR3 region: CASSLGGGYSNQPQHF. The CDR3 coding sequence is TGTGCCAGCAGTTTAGGGGGGGGGTATAGCAATCAGCCCCAGCATTTT.

This clone was seen a single time. V usage is TRBV7-9 and J usage is TRBJ1-1; TRBD1 agrees at 7 bases. With 5 bases clipped from V and 4 bases from J, the junction kept 7 bases outside the gene matches. CDR3 size: 14 residues. The germline V gene encodes CDR1 SEHNR and CDR2 FQNEAQ (reference sequence). For the CDR3, the DNA is TGTGCCAGCAGCCCACCTGCAGGGGGCACTGAAGCTTTCTTT. This translates into CASSPPAGGTEAFF.